In its sample, the clone carrying this T cell receptor (beta chain) was seen many times. Its antigen is still unknown. These data originate in a study of T cells in Graves' hyperthyroidism and ophthalmopathy. Whole-study findings and limits: Model predictions of ophthalmopathy came a median approximately 6 months before onset. Separation of ophthalmopathy from stable hyperthyroidism was achieved by a 13 V-J model. Appearing also in blood were most of the thyroid clonotypes expanded above 0.001.

Germline V gene data show CDR1 as DFQATT and CDR2 as SNEGSKA (reference sequence). The length of the CDR3 is 14 residues. Trimming removed 7 bases at V and 9 bases at J, with 22 bases between. Stable Graves' hyperthyroidism denoted no ophthalmopathy progression over 18 months. Amplification of TCR beta CDR3 regions used RNA as the template. First-round RT-PCR targeting the TCR CDR3 was performed with the HTBI primer set. One entry per CDR3 protein, called by TCRdb with MiXCR from the multiplex PCR reads. The sample has about 590,000 distinct CDR3 sequences; around 14% are singletons. Sequenced sample: blood. The TCR comes from a woman in her thirties with Graves' hyperthyroidism. The rearrangement links TRBV20-1 to TRBJ2-1; TRBD1 might be the D (5 bases). The CDR3 is CSGKITEDSVEQFF. CDR3 DNA: TGCAGTGGGAAGATCACGGAAGACAGCGTTGAGCAGTTCTTC.